This entry concerns a single TCR beta chain. Its matching antigen is unknown. The record originates from a study of OX40 agonist ivuxolimab in advanced cancers. Overall study context: Treatment received earlier with anti-PD-1, anti-PD-L1 or anti-CTLA-4 agents was allowed, and under 50% had some. Partial response was recorded in three patients: one hepatocellular carcinoma and two cutaneous melanoma cases.

Points from the study as a whole: Among expanded peripheral T cells, antigen specificity went undetermined.

Sequencing used immunoSEQ multiplex PCR; TCRdb keeps in-frame clones, though not all of them. The sample shows around 100,000 clones, approximately 89% of them seen only once. The ends were cut back, 5 bases at V and 0 bases at J, with 11 bases in the middle. The CDR3 is made up of 16 amino acids. CDR1 is MDHEN and CDR2 is SYDVKM in the germline V gene. The clonotype comes from an adult with an advanced solid tumor such as melanoma, head and neck, liver or kidney cancer. This specimen was CD4+ or CD8+ T cells sorted from blood, taken in a trial of the OX40 agonist ivuxolimab. This chain uses TRBV28 with TRBJ2-6; D uncertain. In nucleotides, the CDR3 is TGTGCCAGCAGTCAGATAACAGCCTCTGGGGCCAACGTCCTGACTTTC. It yields the protein CASSQITASGANVLTF.